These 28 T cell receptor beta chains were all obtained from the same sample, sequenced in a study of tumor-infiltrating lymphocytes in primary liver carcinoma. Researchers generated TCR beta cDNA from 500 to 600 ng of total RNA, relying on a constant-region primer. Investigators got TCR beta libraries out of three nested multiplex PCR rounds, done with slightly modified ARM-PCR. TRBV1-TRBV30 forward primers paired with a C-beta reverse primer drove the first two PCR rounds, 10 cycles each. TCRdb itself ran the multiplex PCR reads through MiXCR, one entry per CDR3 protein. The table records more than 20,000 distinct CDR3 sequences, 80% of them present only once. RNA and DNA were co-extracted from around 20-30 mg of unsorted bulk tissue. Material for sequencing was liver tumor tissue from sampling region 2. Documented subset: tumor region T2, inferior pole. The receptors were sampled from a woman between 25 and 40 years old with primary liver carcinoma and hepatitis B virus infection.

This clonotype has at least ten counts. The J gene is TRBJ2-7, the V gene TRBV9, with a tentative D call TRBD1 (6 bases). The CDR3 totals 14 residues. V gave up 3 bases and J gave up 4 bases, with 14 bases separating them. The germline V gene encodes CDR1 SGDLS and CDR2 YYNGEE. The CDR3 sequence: CASSETGQNYEQYF. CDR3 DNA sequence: TGTGCCAGCAGCGAAACTGGACAGAATTACGAGCAGTACTTC.

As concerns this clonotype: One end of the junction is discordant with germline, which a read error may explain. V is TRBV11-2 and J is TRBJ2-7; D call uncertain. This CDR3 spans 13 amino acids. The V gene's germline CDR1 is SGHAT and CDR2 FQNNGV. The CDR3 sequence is CASSLCPNYEQYF. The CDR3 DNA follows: TGTGCCAGCAGCTTATGCCCAAACTACGAGCAATACTTC.

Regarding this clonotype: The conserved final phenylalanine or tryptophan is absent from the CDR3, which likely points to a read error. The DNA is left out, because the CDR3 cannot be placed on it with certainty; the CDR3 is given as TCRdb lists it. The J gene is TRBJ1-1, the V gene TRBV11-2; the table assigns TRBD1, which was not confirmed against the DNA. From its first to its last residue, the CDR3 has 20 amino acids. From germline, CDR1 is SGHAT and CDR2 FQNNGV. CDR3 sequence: CASSARDRGRKRWINTEAIY.

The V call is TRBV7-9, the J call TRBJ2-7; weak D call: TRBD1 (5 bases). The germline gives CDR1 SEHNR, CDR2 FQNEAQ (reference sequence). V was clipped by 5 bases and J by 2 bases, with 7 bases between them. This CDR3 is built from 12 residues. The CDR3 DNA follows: TGTGCCAGCAGCACGGACACCTACGAGCAGTACTTC. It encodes CASSTDTYEQYF. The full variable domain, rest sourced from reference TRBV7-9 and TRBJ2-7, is DTGVSQNPRHKITKRGQNVTFRCDPISEHNRLYWYRQTLGQGPEFLTYFQNEAQLEKSRLLSDRFSAERPKGSFSTLEIQRTEQGDSAMYLCASSTDTYEQYFGPGTRLTVT.

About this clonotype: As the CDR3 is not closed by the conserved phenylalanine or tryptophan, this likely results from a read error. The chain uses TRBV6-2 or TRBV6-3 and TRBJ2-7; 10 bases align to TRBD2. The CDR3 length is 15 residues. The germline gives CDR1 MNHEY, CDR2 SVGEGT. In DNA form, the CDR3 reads TGTACCTGCAGTCAATTAGCGGGAGGACTTTACGAGCAGTACCTC. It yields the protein CTCSQLAGGLYEQYL.

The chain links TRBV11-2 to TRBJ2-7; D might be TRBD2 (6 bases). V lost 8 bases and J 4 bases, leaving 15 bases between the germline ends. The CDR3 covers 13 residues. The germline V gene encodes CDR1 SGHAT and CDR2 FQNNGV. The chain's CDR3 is CASCIPAGYEQYF. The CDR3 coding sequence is TGTGCCAGCTGCATTCCGGCGGGATACGAGCAGTACTTC. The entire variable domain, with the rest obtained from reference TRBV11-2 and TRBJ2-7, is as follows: EAGVAQSPRYKIIEKRQSVAFWCNPISGHATLYWYQQILGQGPKLLIQFQNNGVVDDSQLPKDRFSAERLKGVDSTLKIQPAKLEDSAVYLCASCIPAGYEQYFGPGTRLTVT.

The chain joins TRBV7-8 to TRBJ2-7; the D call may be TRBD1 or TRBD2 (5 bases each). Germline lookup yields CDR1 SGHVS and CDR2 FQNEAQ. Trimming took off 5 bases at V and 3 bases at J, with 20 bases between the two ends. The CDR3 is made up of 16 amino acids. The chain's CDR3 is CASSAPRGVALYEQYF. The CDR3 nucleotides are TGTGCCAGCAGCGCTCCCCGGGGCGTCGCCCTCTACGAGCAGTACTTC.

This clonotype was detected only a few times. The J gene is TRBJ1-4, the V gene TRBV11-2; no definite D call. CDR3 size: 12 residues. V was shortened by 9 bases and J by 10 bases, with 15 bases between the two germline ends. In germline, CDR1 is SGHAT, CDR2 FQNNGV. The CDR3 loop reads CASSPWEGKLFF. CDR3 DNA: TGTGCCAGTAGTCCCTGGGAGGGAAAACTGTTTTTT.

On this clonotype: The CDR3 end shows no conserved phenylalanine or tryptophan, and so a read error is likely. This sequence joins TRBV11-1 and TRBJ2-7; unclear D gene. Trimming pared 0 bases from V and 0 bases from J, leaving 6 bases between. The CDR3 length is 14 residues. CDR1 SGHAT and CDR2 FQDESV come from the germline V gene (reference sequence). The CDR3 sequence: CASSLATTSYEQYY. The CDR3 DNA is TGTGCCAGCAGCTTAGCGACAACCTCCTACGAGCAGTACTAC.

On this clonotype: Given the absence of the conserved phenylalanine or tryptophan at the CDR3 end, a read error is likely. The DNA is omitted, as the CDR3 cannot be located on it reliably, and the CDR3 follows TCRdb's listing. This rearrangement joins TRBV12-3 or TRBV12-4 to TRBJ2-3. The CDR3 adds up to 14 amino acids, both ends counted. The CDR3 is CASSFGRSTDTQCL.

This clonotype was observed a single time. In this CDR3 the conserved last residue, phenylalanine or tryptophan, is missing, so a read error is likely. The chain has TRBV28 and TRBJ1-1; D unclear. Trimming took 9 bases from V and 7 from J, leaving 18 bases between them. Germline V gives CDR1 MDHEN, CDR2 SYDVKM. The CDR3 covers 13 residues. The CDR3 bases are TGTGCCAGTTTATCAGCTAGGTGGATTGAAGCTTTCCTT. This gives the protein CASLSARWIEAFL.

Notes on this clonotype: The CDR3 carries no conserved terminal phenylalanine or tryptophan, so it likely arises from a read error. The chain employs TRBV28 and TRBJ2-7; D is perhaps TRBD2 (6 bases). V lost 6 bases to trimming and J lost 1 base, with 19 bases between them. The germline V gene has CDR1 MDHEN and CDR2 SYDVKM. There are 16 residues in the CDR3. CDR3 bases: TGTGCCAGCAGAAGACCCGGGACTCCTCTTTCCTACGAGCAGTACTTG. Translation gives CASRRPGTPLSYEQYL.

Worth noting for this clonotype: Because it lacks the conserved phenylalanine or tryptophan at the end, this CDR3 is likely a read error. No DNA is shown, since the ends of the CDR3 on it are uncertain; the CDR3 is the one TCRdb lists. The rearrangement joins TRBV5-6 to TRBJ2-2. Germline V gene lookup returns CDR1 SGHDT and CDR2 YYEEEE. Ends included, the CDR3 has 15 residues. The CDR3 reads CVSSLAPRVTGEPFL.

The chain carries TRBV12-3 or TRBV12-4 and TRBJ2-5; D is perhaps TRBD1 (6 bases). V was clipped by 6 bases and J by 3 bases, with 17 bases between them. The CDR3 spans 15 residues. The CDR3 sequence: CASSTYRRGEETQYF. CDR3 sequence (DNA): TGTGCCAGCAGCACCTATCGCAGGGGCGAAGAGACCCAGTACTTC.

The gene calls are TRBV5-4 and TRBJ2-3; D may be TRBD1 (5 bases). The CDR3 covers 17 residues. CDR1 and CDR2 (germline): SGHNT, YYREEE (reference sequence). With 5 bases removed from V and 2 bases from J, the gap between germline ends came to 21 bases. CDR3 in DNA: TGTGCCAGCAGATTAGGCGGACACCCTCCACCCACAGATACGCAGTATTTT. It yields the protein CASRLGGHPPPTDTQYF.

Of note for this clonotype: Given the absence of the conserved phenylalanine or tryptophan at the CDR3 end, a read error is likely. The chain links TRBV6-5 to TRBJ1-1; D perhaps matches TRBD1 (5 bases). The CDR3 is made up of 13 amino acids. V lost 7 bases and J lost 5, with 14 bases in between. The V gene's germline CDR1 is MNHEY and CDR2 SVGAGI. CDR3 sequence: CASNEQVSTEAFL. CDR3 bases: TGTGCCAGCAATGAACAGGTGTCAACTGAAGCTTTCCTT.

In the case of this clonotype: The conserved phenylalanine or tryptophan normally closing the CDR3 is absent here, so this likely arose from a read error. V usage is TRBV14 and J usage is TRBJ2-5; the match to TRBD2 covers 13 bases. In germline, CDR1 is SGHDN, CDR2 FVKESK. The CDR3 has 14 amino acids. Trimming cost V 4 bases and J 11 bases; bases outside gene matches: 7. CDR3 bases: TGTGCCAGCAGCCCGCGGGGACTAGCGGGATCGCAGTACTTG. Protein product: CASSPRGLAGSQYL.

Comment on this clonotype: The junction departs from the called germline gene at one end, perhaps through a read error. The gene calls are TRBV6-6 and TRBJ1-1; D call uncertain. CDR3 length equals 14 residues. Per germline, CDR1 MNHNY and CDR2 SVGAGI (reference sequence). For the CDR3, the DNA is TGTGCCATCAGTCCAGCGGCACGAAACACTGAAGCTTTCTTT. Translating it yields CAISPAARNTEAFF.

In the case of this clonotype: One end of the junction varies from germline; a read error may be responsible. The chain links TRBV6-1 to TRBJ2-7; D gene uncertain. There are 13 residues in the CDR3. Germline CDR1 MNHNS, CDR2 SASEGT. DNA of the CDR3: TGTGCCAGCAGCCGGCGAGAGGTGTACGATCAGTACTTC. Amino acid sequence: CASSRREVYDQYF.

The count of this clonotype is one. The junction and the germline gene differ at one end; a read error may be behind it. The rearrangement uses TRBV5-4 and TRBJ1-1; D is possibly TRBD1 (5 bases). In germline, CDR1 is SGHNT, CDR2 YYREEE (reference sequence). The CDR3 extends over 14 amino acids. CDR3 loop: CVSSVQRGDREALF. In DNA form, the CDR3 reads TGTGTCAGCAGCGTGCAGCGAGGGGATAGAGAAGCCCTCTTT.

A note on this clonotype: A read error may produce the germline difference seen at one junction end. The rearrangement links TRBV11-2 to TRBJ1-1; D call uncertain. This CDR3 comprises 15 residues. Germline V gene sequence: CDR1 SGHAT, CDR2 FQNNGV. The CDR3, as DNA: TGTGTAAGCAGCTTAAAAAGAGGGAGGTTAAATGAAGCTCTCTTT. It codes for CVSSLKRGRLNEALF.

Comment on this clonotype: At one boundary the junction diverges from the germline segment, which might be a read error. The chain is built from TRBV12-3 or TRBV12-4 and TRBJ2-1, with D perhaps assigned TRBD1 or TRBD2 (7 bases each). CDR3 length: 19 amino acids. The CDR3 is CGSRGAGVARTGSYNEQLF. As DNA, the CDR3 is TGTGGCAGCAGGGGGGCGGGAGTGGCCCGAACCGGCTCCTACAATGAGCAGCTCTTC.

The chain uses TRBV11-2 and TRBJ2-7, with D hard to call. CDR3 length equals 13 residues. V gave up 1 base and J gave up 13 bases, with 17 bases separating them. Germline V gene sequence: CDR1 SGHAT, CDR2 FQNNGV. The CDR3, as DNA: TGTGCCAGCAGCTTAGGCTTAAACCACGAGTACTACTTC. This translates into CASSLGLNHEYYF.

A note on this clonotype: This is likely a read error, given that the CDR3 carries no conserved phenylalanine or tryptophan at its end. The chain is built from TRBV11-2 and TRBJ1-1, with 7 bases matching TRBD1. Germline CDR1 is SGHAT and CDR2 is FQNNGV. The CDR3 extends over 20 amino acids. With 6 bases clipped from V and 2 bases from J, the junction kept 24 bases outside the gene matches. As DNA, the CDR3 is TGTGCCAGCAGTGTTCGGGACAGAGGGCGCAAGAGGTGGAGTAACACTGAAGCTTTCGTT. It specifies CASSVRDRGRKRWSNTEAFV.

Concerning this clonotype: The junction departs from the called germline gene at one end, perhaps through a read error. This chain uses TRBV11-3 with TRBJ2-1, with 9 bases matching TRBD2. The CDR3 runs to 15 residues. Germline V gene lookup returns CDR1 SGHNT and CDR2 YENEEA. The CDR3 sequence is CAGSRLARGGYEQIF. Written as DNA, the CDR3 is TGTGCCGGCAGCCGACTAGCGCGGGGGGGGTATGAGCAGATCTTC.

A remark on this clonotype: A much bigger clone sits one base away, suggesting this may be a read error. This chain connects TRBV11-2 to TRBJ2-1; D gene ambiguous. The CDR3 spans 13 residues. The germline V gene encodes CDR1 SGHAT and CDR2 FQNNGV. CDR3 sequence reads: CGNSLGSYNEQFF. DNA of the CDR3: TGTGGCAACAGCTTAGGCTCCTACAATGAGCAGTTCTTC. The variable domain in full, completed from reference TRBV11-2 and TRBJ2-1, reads EAGVAQSPRYKIIEKRQSVAFWCNPISGHATLYWYQQILGQGPKLLIQFQNNGVVDDSQLPKDRFSAERLKGVDSTLKIQPAKLEDSAVYLCGNSLGSYNEQFFGPGTRLTVL.

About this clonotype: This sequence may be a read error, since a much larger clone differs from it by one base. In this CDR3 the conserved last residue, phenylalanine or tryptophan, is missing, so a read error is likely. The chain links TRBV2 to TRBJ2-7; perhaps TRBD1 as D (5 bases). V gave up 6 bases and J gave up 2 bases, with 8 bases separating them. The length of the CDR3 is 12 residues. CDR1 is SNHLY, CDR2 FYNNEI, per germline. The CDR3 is CASRGVAYEQYL. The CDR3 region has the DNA TGTGCCAGCAGAGGGGTTGCCTACGAGCAGTACCTC.

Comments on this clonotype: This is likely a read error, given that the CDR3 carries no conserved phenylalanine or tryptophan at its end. CDR3 bases: TGTGCCAGCAGTTTTCCCCCTCCTTGCACAGATAAGCAGTATTTA. Translated: CASSFPPPCTDKQYL. V gene TRBV12-3 or TRBV12-4 combines with J gene TRBJ2-3; D gene ambiguous. The length of the CDR3 is 15 residues.